The 31 T cell receptor beta chains below come from one sample, sequenced in a study of response to subunit inactivated influenza vaccine. TCRdb analysed the RT-PCR reads with MiXCR anew, one entry per CDR3 protein. This repertoire shows roughly 700,000 distinct CDR3 sequences, approximately 15% found once; its top ten account for 5.5% to 8%. Sequences were derived from PBMCs from blood, sampled around 14 days before vaccination. These receptors came from a man aged 50 to 60 who received an inactivated influenza vaccine.

V usage is TRBV15 and J usage is TRBJ2-3; 8 bases align to TRBD1. Germline V CDR1 and CDR2: LNHNV, YYDKDF (reference sequence). V was clipped by 3 bases and J by 2 bases; unmatched bases: 7. This CDR3 contains 16 residues. Here the CDR3 DNA reads TGTGCCACCAGCAGTGGAGACAGGGGCGCCACAGATACGCAGTATTTT. Translated: CATSSGDRGATDTQYF. The complete variable domain, with remaining parts taken from reference TRBV15 and TRBJ2-3, reads DAMVIQNPRYQVTQFGKPVTLSCSQTLNHNVMYWYQQKSSQAPKLLFHYYDKDFNNEADTPDNFQSRRPNTSFCFLDIRSPGLGDTAMYLCATSSGDRGATDTQYFGPGTRLTVL.

V usage is TRBV3-1 and J usage is TRBJ1-3, with D possibly being TRBD1 (6 bases). The V and J ends lost 3 bases and 2 bases respectively, with 14 bases between them. The CDR3 has 16 residues. Germline V CDR1 and CDR2: LGHDT, YNNKEL (reference sequence). The CDR3 DNA reads as TGTGCCAGCAGCCAGACAGGAATCTCTGCTGGAAACACCATATATTTT. Protein sequence: CASSQTGISAGNTIYF.

The rearrangement joins TRBV10-3 to TRBJ2-2, with TRBD1 identical over 8 bases. This CDR3 contains 15 residues. CDR1 is ENHRY, CDR2 SYGVKD, per germline. The junction had 7 bases not matched to a gene; V was cut back by 6 bases and J by 4 bases. CDR3: CAIRLTGVSTGELFF. The CDR3, as DNA: TGTGCCATCAGATTGACAGGGGTCAGCACCGGGGAGCTGTTTTTT.

J is TRBJ2-5 and V is TRBV20-1; TRBD1 is a possible D gene (5 bases). Trimming stripped 0 bases from V and 0 bases from J, with 20 bases between. The CDR3 is 18 amino acids. The germline CDR1 and CDR2 sequences are DFQATT and SNEGSKA (reference sequence). In DNA, the CDR3 is TGCAGTGCTAGAGATCTTGATAAGTGGTCCAGGGACCAAGAGACCCAGTACTTC. Amino acid sequence: CSARDLDKWSRDQETQYF.

This clonotype was picked up a small number of times. The chain recombines TRBV27 with TRBJ2-1; 10 bases agree with TRBD2. The CDR3 length is 17 residues. J lost 4 bases, V lost 2 bases, and 8 bases had no gene match. Looked up from germline, CDR1 is MNHEY and CDR2 is SMNVEV (reference sequence). The chain's CDR3 is CASSLSLAGVQYNEQFF. CDR3 bases: TGTGCCAGCAGTTTAAGCCTAGCGGGGGTGCAATACAATGAGCAGTTCTTC.

This clonotype has just a few counts. CDR3 residues: CASSSTLRADNEQFF. CDR3 DNA: TGTGCCAGCAGCTCGACCCTCCGGGCCGACAATGAGCAGTTCTTC. This sequence joins TRBV13 and TRBJ2-1; D gene uncertain. Trimming cost V 4 bases and J 5 bases, with 15 bases left between them. Germline lookup yields CDR1 PRHDT and CDR2 FYEKMQ (reference sequence). This CDR3 comprises 15 residues. Together with reference TRBV13 and TRBJ2-1, the CDR3 gives the full variable domain: AAGVIQSPRHLIKEKRETATLKCYPIPRHDTVYWYQQGPGQDPQFLISFYEKMQSDKGSIPDRFSAQQFSDYHSELNMSSLELGDSALYFCASSSTLRADNEQFFGPGTRLTVL.

V and J are TRBV30 and TRBJ2-1; D is uncertain. Germline-derived CDR1 and CDR2 are GTSNPN and SVGIG (reference sequence). CDR3 length: 12 amino acids. The V gene lost 0 bases and the J gene lost 8 bases, with 8 bases spanning the gap. CDR3 region: CAWSVLTHEQFF. CDR3 DNA sequence: TGTGCCTGGAGTGTACTCACCCATGAGCAGTTCTTC.

The V gene is TRBV2, the J gene TRBJ2-3, with 7 nucleotides matching TRBD2. Germline CDR1 SNHLY, CDR2 FYNNEI. V lost 6 bases, J lost 0 bases, and 15 bases stayed unmatched. The CDR3 runs to 18 residues. Here the CDR3 DNA reads TGTGCCAGCAGCTCGACTTACGGGGAGGGCGGGAGCACAGATACGCAGTATTTT. Amino acid sequence: CASSSTYGEGGSTDTQYF.

This chain joins TRBV25-1 and TRBJ1-3; TRBD1 matches at 10 bases. This CDR3 contains 13 residues. Germline CDR1 and CDR2: MGHDK and SYGVNS. V shed 8 bases and J 7 bases; nucleotides not matched to a gene: 5. The CDR3 coding sequence is TGTGCCAGCCTAGGGACAGGGGCGAACACCATATATTTT. It is translated as CASLGTGANTIYF.

The V gene is TRBV20-1, the J gene TRBJ1-1, with 10 bases that match TRBD1. CDR1 is DFQATT, CDR2 SNEGSKA, per germline (reference sequence). The CDR3 spans 14 residues. V shed 6 bases, J shed 2 bases, and the junction held 6 bases outside the gene matches. The CDR3 DNA reads as TGCAGTGCCAGACAGGGGGCCCTCAACACTGAAGCTTTCTTT. Translating it yields CSARQGALNTEAFF.

In its sample, this clonotype was seen many times. The V call is TRBV5-1, the J call TRBJ2-7; the match to TRBD2 covers 10 bases. The V and J ends lost 0 bases and 5 bases, in that order; junction bases with no gene match: 11. The CDR3 covers 17 residues. Germline V lookup: CDR1 SGHRS, CDR2 YFSETQ. The CDR3, as DNA: TGCGCCAGCAGCTTGGGTAGGGGGCTAGCGGGAGTTCACGAGCAGTACTTC. This gives the protein CASSLGRGLAGVHEQYF.

The rearrangement uses TRBV11-1 and TRBJ2-3; the D is unclear. The V end lost 4 bases, the J end lost 2 bases, and 22 bases lay between the germline ends. Germline V gene sequence: CDR1 SGHAT, CDR2 FQDESV (reference sequence). The CDR3 runs 18 residues. The CDR3 is CASSSGRREATPTDTQYF. The CDR3, as DNA: TGTGCCAGCAGCTCAGGTCGTCGTGAGGCAACACCCACAGATACGCAGTATTTT. The full variable domain, in which reference TRBV11-1 and TRBJ2-3 provide the parts outside the CDR3, is EAEVAQSPRYKITEKSQAVAFWCDPISGHATLYWYRQILGQGPELLVQFQDESVVDDSQLPKDRFSAERLKGVDSTLKIQPAELGDSAMYLCASSSGRREATPTDTQYFGPGTRLTVL.

Turning to this clonotype: Germline and junction disagree at one end, which may indicate a read error. The J gene is TRBJ2-5, the V gene TRBV3-1; 8 bases match TRBD2. Germline V gene lookup returns CDR1 LGHDT and CDR2 YNNKEL (reference sequence). CDR3 size: 16 residues. CDR3: CAISHALTSGQETQYF. The CDR3 nucleotides are TGTGCCATCAGCCACGCCCTCACTAGCGGACAAGAGACCCAGTACTTC.

This clonotype was counted at least ten times. V gene TRBV5-1 combines with J gene TRBJ2-5; D is uncertain. V lost 5 bases and J 0 bases, leaving 5 bases between the germline ends. Germline loops: CDR1 SGHRS, CDR2 YFSETQ. The CDR3 has 12 amino acids. The DNA for the CDR3 is TGCGCCAGCAGACCCGACCAAGAGACCCAGTACTTC. It translates to CASRPDQETQYF.

This clonotype turned up a few times. J is TRBJ1-1 and V is TRBV10-3; tentatively, D is TRBD1 (5 bases). Germline-derived CDR1 and CDR2 are ENHRY and SYGVKD. The germline V and J ends were trimmed by 0 bases and 5 bases, with 16 bases remaining between them. CDR3 size: 16 residues. This CDR3 reads CAISESNPGGGTEAFF. The CDR3 nucleotides read TGTGCCATCAGTGAGTCGAATCCGGGGGGTGGAACTGAAGCTTTCTTT.

V gene TRBV7-8 combines with J gene TRBJ2-5; D is unclear. The germline gives CDR1 SGHVS, CDR2 FQNEAQ. The CDR3 is made up of 14 amino acids. Trimming removed 0 bases at V and 2 bases at J, with 7 bases between. The CDR3 reads CASSLAMGQETQYF. The CDR3 nucleotides are TGTGCCAGCAGCTTAGCGATGGGGCAAGAGACCCAGTACTTC.

The chain has TRBV19 and TRBJ2-5; 7 bases agree with TRBD1. The V gene end was trimmed by 2 bases and the J gene end by 5 bases; junction bases not matched to a gene: 5. The germline V gene has CDR1 LNHDA and CDR2 SQIVND (reference sequence). This CDR3 is 14 amino acids long. DNA for the CDR3: TGTGCCAGTAGTATACTAGGGGGCCACGAGACCCAGTACTTC. It yields the protein CASSILGGHETQYF.

This clonotype was counted a few times. This chain links TRBV20-1 with TRBJ2-7, with TRBD2 as a possible D gene (5 bases). Trimming took 4 bases from V and 0 from J, leaving 13 bases between them. Germline V gene data show CDR1 as DFQATT and CDR2 as SNEGSKA (reference sequence). The CDR3 runs to 14 residues. CDR3 region: CSAKASRNSYEQYF. In nucleotides, the CDR3 is TGCAGTGCTAAAGCTAGCAGAAACTCCTACGAGCAGTACTTC.

This clonotype was detected a few times. The chain is built from TRBV29-1 and TRBJ2-1; the match to TRBD1 covers 7 bases. Germline loops: CDR1 SQVTM, CDR2 ANQGSEA. With 7 bases clipped from V and 6 bases from J, the junction kept 18 bases outside the gene matches. CDR3 length: 16 amino acids. The CDR3 DNA sequence: TGCAGCGCCTTCCCCCTTCAGACAGGGAAGGGCAATGAGCAGTTCTTC. Translating it yields CSAFPLQTGKGNEQFF.

J is TRBJ2-1 and V is TRBV7-9, with D maybe TRBD2 (7 bases). Trimming stripped 4 bases from V and 12 bases from J, with 25 bases between. This CDR3 is built from 16 residues. The germline gives CDR1 SEHNR, CDR2 FQNEAQ (reference sequence). CDR3 region: CASSSSGGGATGAQFF. The CDR3, as DNA: TGTGCCAGCAGCTCATCTGGAGGGGGGGCCACGGGTGCGCAGTTCTTC. The complete variable domain, with remaining parts taken from reference TRBV7-9 and TRBJ2-1, reads DTGVSQNPRHKITKRGQNVTFRCDPISEHNRLYWYRQTLGQGPEFLTYFQNEAQLEKSRLLSDRFSAERPKGSFSTLEIQRTEQGDSAMYLCASSSSGGGATGAQFFGPGTRLTVL.

V gene TRBV20-1 combines with J gene TRBJ2-1; TRBD1 matches 10 bases. The germline V gene encodes CDR1 DFQATT and CDR2 SNEGSKA (reference sequence). The CDR3 is made up of 15 amino acids. The trim removed 5 bases at V and 10 bases at J, leaving 14 bases unmatched. This CDR3 is CSADRAGTGVGEQFF. CDR3 DNA sequence: TGCAGTGCTGACCGCGCCGGGACAGGGGTTGGAGAGCAGTTCTTC.

This chain uses TRBV4-2 with TRBJ2-7; 9 positions agree with TRBD2. J gave up 5 bases and V 5 bases, and 10 bases lay outside the gene matches. There are 15 residues in the CDR3. Germline loops: CDR1 LGHNA, CDR2 YNFKEQ. The DNA of the CDR3 is TGTGCCAGCAGCTACGCGGGAGGGCCTATGAACGAGCAGTACTTC. Translated: CASSYAGGPMNEQYF.

This clonotype has a handful of counts. The chain joins TRBV20-1 to TRBJ1-4; 7 positions agree with TRBD1. V gave up 3 bases and J gave up 4 bases; unmatched junction bases: 5. Looked up from germline, CDR1 is DFQATT and CDR2 is SNEGSKA (reference sequence). This CDR3 contains 14 residues. CDR3 region: CSASRDRLNEKLFF. The DNA for the CDR3 is TGCAGTGCTAGTAGGGACAGACTTAATGAAAAACTGTTTTTT.

V is TRBV7-8 and J is TRBJ1-1; D perhaps matches TRBD1 (5 bases). The V gene's germline CDR1 is SGHVS and CDR2 FQNEAQ. V lost 5 bases and J lost 10, with 14 bases in between. The CDR3 consists of 12 residues. The CDR3 DNA follows: TGTGCCAGCAGCCATGGGGCTCTAGGAGCTTTCTTT. This sequence encodes CASSHGALGAFF. The full variable domain, rest sourced from reference TRBV7-8 and TRBJ1-1, is GAGVSQSPRYKVAKRGQDVALRCDPISGHVSLFWYQQALGQGPEFLTYFQNEAQLDKSGLPSDRFFAERPEGSVSTLKIQRTQQEDSAVYLCASSHGALGAFFGQGTRLTVV.

This clonotype has more than one count but fewer than ten. V is TRBV2 and J is TRBJ2-3, with D perhaps matching TRBD1 (5 bases). Germline CDR1 and CDR2: SNHLY and FYNNEI. The CDR3 totals 14 residues. The V end was cut by 2 bases, the J end by 4 bases, with 10 bases between. As DNA, the CDR3 is TGTGCCAGCAGTGAACAGGGATGGTCAGATACGCAGTATTTT. Its protein product is CASSEQGWSDTQYF.

This clonotype was counted ten times or more. This chain uses TRBV29-1 with TRBJ2-3, with 7 bases lining up with TRBD1. The CDR3 covers 15 residues. With V trimmed by 2 bases and J by 6 bases, 11 bases remained unmatched. Germline-derived CDR1 and CDR2 are SQVTM and ANQGSEA. CDR3 nucleotides: TGCAGCGTTGAACGAACAGGGGACAAGGGCGATACGCAGTATTTT. Encoded protein: CSVERTGDKGDTQYF.

This clonotype was recorded once. The rearrangement links TRBV11-2 to TRBJ2-1, with TRBD2 matching over 10 bases. Germline V CDR1 and CDR2: SGHAT, FQNNGV. V lost 6 bases, J lost 7 bases, and 18 bases stayed unmatched. The CDR3 consists of 18 residues. This chain's CDR3 is CASSSVPLAGEEVNEQFF. The DNA for the CDR3 is TGTGCCAGCAGTTCAGTCCCGCTAGCGGGAGAGGAGGTAAATGAGCAGTTCTTC.

In this sample, this clonotype turned up many times. J is TRBJ1-2 and V is TRBV6-2 or TRBV6-3; D ambiguous. This CDR3 contains 12 residues. Trimming took off 7 bases at V and 5 bases at J, with 11 bases between the two ends. CDR1 is MNHEY, CDR2 SVGEGT, per germline. As DNA, the CDR3 is TGTGCCAGCACCCAAGGAGCGTATGGCTACACCTTC. It translates to CASTQGAYGYTF.

J is TRBJ2-2 and V is TRBV11-2, with TRBD2 identical over 8 bases. Trimming at V came to 0 bases and at J to 0 bases, leaving 9 bases not matched to a gene. The germline CDR1 and CDR2 sequences are SGHAT and FQNNGV. This CDR3 has 19 amino acids. The CDR3 here is CASSLDIAAGESNTGELFF. In nucleotides, the CDR3 is TGTGCCAGCAGCTTAGATATTGCAGCGGGGGAGTCGAACACCGGGGAGCTGTTTTTT.

The V gene is TRBV13, the J gene TRBJ2-4, with 10 bases fitting TRBD1. Germline V gene lookup returns CDR1 PRHDT and CDR2 FYEKMQ (reference sequence). This CDR3 contains 17 residues. V lost 4 bases and J lost 9; bases outside the gene matches: 15. CDR3 sequence reads: CASSSKTLGTGDTIQYF. The CDR3 DNA reads as TGTGCCAGCAGCTCTAAAACCCTCGGGACAGGGGATACCATTCAGTACTTC.

This chain uses TRBV5-4 with TRBJ2-7; no reliable D call. V was trimmed by 5 bases and J by 6 bases, leaving 15 bases between them. Germline V lookup: CDR1 SGHNT, CDR2 YYREEE (reference sequence). CDR3 size: 13 residues. CDR3 residues: CASSSIQIPEQYF. The CDR3 DNA follows: TGTGCCAGCAGTTCGATACAGATCCCCGAGCAGTACTTC.